Listed here are 6 T cell receptor beta chains from one sample, sequenced in a study of regulatory T cells in long-lasting Graves disease (dated by TCRdb to the early 2020s). Library generation was performed with multiplex PCR. The listed sequencing device is Illumina HiSeq 4000. To build TCR beta libraries, CDR3 regions were amplified by Arm-PCR using iRepertoire HTBI primers. TCRdb reanalyzed the raw reads on its own, using fastp at Q25 for trimming and MiXCR for clone calling, and kept in-frame beta chains. Rows merge per CDR3 protein into single entries with the most common DNA and genes. For this sample the table gives approximately 230,000 distinct CDR3 sequences, of which roughly 18% were detected only once. The ten largest account for approximately 20% of the sample. The time point label, read with the paper, signifies: newly diagnosed GD, antithyroid drugs for less than 3 months. For both TCR sequencing and RNA sequencing, RNA was extracted from PBMCs in TRIzol.

The material sequenced was peripheral blood mononuclear cells (PBMCs), taken at new diagnosis, from a patient treated with antithyroid drugs. These receptors all stem from a female donor with Graves disease.

The chain uses TRBV10-1 and TRBJ1-4; D not resolved. Germline V gene lookup returns CDR1 WNHNN and CDR2 SYGVQD (reference sequence). V dropped 6 bases and J dropped 1 base, with 12 bases sitting between them. The CDR3 has 15 residues. Written as DNA, the CDR3 is TGCGCCAGCAGCGGAAGGAGGGAAACTAATGAAAAACTGTTTTTT. As protein: CASSGRRETNEKLFF.

This clonotype was observed many times. The chain joins TRBV6-1 to TRBJ2-7; a possible D gene is TRBD1 (6 bases). The length of the CDR3 is 15 residues. Germline CDR1 reads MNHNS; CDR2 reads SASEGT. Trimming stripped 1 base from V and 1 base from J, with 11 bases between. CDR3 loop: CASSEEITGSYEQYF. Here the CDR3 DNA reads TGTGCCAGCAGTGAAGAGATAACAGGGTCCTACGAGCAGTACTTC.

This chain links TRBV2 with TRBJ2-1, with 11 nucleotides matching TRBD2. The germline CDR1 and CDR2 sequences are SNHLY and FYNNEI. V was clipped by 6 bases and J by 5 bases; unmatched bases: 6. The CDR3 length is 15 residues. In nucleotides, the CDR3 is TGTGCCAGCAGACTAGCGGGAGATTTTGACAATGAGCAGTTCTTC. It specifies CASRLAGDFDNEQFF.

This rearrangement joins TRBV5-6 to TRBJ1-2; maybe TRBD1 (6 bases). Germline CDR1 and CDR2: SGHDT and YYEEEE. V gave up 4 bases and J gave up 4 bases, with 17 bases separating them. The CDR3 loop spans 15 amino acids. The CDR3 bases are TGTGCCAGCAGCGGCGCCGGACAGTTCACCTATGGCTACACCTTC. It encodes CASSGAGQFTYGYTF.

As to this clonotype: Since the CDR3 does not end with the conserved phenylalanine or tryptophan, this likely comes from a read error. The CDR3 loop is CASSSKREPYNEQFV. In nucleotides, the CDR3 is TGTGCCAGCAGCTCCAAGCGGGAGCCCTACAATGAGCAGTTCGTC. The chain joins TRBV9 to TRBJ2-1; 8 bases agree with TRBD2. The length of the CDR3 is 15 residues. Germline V CDR1 and CDR2: SGDLS, YYNGEE. V lost 4 bases, J lost 2 bases, and 5 bases stayed unmatched.

In its sample, this clonotype was seen many times. This rearrangement joins TRBV14 to TRBJ1-3, with 8 bases fitting TRBD1. CDR1 and CDR2 from the germline V gene are SGHDN and FVKESK. There are 18 residues in the CDR3. Losses at the gene ends were 3 bases for V and 0 bases for J; bases not matched to a gene: 10. The CDR3 spells CASSHPRSGGSSGNTIYF. The CDR3 DNA follows: TGTGCCAGCAGCCATCCGCGATCAGGGGGCAGCTCTGGAAACACCATATATTTT.